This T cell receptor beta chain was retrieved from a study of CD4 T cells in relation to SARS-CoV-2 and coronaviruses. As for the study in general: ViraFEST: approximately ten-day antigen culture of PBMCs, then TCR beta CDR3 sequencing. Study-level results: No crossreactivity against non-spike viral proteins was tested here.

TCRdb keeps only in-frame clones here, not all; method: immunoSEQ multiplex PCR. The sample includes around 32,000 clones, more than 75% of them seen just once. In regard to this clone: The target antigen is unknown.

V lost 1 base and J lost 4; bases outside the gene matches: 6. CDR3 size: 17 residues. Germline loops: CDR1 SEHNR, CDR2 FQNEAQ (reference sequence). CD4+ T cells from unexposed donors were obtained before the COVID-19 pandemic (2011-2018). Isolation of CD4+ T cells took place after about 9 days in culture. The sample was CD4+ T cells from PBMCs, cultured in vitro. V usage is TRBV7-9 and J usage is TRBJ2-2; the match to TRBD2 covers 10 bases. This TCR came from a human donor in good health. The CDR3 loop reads CASSLVSSGRSTGELFF. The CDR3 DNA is TGTGCCAGCAGCTTAGTTTCTAGCGGGAGAAGCACCGGGGAGCTGTTTTTT.